This paragraph covers one TCR beta chain sequence. Its specificity is not known. The assay was immunoSEQ multiplex PCR, and TCRdb's table has in-frame clones only and misses some. This table has fewer than 1.4 million clones, around 82% appearing once. This record comes from a study of shared clonotypes between healthy human individuals. Study conclusions and caveats: Among donors, clonotype sharing was expected to be affected by sequencing depth. The study found approximately 5% of naive CD4 clonotypes shared across a few donors.

The sample was memory CD4+ T cells from PBMCs. The sample's subset: CD45RA-negative fraction. The receptor was isolated from a man aged 18 to 29 in good health. Some clones in this sample may be carry-over from other donors' samples.

CDR3 loop: CASSFTSGTIYF. The CDR3, as DNA: TGTGCCAGTAGTTTCACGTCGGGCACCATATATTTT. This chain links TRBV19 with TRBJ1-3; D not resolved. In germline, CDR1 is LNHDA, CDR2 SQIVND (reference sequence). This CDR3 has 12 amino acids. Trimming pared 5 bases from V and 9 bases from J, leaving 11 bases between.